The clone carrying this T cell receptor (beta chain) was counted only a few times. What it binds is unknown. This entry is derived from a study of T cell repertoires in cytomegalovirus infection. Overall study context: Selection of CMV epitopes for the study included recently identified HLA-C-restricted and well-studied HLA-B-restricted ones. Public TCR beta signatures provided an indication of both CMV infection and a matching HLA type. Study-wide results and caveats: Of the TCR beta families, the public ones yielded a cumulative frequency that identified carriers of CMV plus the relevant HLA. HLA-C-restricted CMV-specific TCR beta clonotypes prevailed in the ex vivo response.

This CDR3 is 16 amino acids long. Trimming removed 0 bases at V and 7 bases at J, with 16 bases between. CDR1 and CDR2 (germline): KGHSH, LQKENI. TCRdb re-called the reads through MiXCR, storing one row per CDR3 protein. The repertoire holds approximately 310,000 distinct CDR3 sequences, 20% to 25% seen once, with about 14% in the top ten. Sequenced here: cultured PBMCs, sampled from culture after CMV antigen stimulation. This chain connects TRBV18 to TRBJ1-5; TRBD1 might be the D (6 bases). The source is a human donor in good health (CMV status not recorded). Some clones in this sample may be carry-over from other donors' samples. The CDR3 sequence is CASSPPNQGIGQPQHF. The CDR3 DNA follows: TGTGCCAGCTCACCACCCAACCAGGGGATCGGGCAGCCCCAGCATTTT. The variable domain in full, with the rest retrieved from reference TRBV18 and TRBJ1-5, is NAGVMQNPRHLVRRRGQEARLRCSPMKGHSHVYWYRQLPEEGLKFMVYLQKENIIDESGMPKERFSAEFPKEGPSILRIQQVVRGDSAAYFCASSPPNQGIGQPQHFGDGTRLSIL.